This T cell receptor (beta chain) comes out of a study of blood T cell repertoires in COVID-19. In the study overall: Acute and convalescent COVID-19 samples came from the United States, Italy and Spain. T cells, B-cell-depleted T cells, or PBMCs supplied cDNA or gDNA.

The CDR3 runs 11 residues. In germline, CDR1 is KGHSH, CDR2 LQKENI. V was pared by 4 bases and J by 6 bases, with 6 bases between. Per the original methods: By means of reference gene primer amplification, nucleated cell counts were estimated. Sequencing used immunoSEQ multiplex PCR; TCRdb keeps in-frame clones, though not all of them. V, J and clone size are taken as reported in that table, and D and trimming were inferred from the DNA itself. Among some 18,000 clones listed, 85% to 90% were seen once. The sequence was obtained from a human donor in a cohort sampled during active COVID-19. V is TRBV18 and J is TRBJ1-1, with D perhaps TRBD1 (5 bases). The specimen sequenced was peripheral blood. The CDR3 protein is CASSQGSEAFF. CDR3 nucleotide sequence: TGTGCCAGCTCACAGGGGTCTGAAGCTTTCTTT.